This TCR beta chain came from a study of early T cells in non-severe SARS-CoV-2 infection. V lost 8 bases, J lost 3 bases, and 11 bases lay in between. Germline CDR1 MNHEY, CDR2 SVGEGT. The CDR3 sequence is 12 residues long. Using its own MiXCR run on the 5' RACE reads, TCRdb lists one record per CDR3 protein. The table has under 35,000 distinct CDR3 sequences, approximately 5.5% seen once. The V gene is TRBV6-2 or TRBV6-3, the J gene TRBJ2-7, with a weak D call TRBD1 (6 bases). This receptor was taken from an adult who was a healthcare worker with PCR-confirmed SARS-CoV-2 infection or an uninfected control (not recorded which). The sequencing input was whole blood. The CDR3 sequence is CASAGQSYEQYF. The DNA for the CDR3 is TGTGCCAGCGCCGGACAGAGCTACGAGCAGTACTTC.